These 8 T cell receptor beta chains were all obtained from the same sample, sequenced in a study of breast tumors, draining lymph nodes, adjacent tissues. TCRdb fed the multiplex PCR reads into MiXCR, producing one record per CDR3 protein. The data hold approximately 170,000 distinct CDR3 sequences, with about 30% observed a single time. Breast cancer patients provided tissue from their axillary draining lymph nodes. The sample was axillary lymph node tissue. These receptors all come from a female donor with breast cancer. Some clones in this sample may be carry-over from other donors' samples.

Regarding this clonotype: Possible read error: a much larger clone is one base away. The CDR3 DNA reads as TGTGCCAGCAGTCCAGCCGTCTACGAGCAGTGCTTC. The encoded protein is CASSPAVYEQCF. V usage is TRBV6-6 and J usage is TRBJ2-7; D is unresolved. The CDR3 runs 12 residues. Germline lookup yields CDR1 MNHNY and CDR2 SVGAGI (reference sequence).

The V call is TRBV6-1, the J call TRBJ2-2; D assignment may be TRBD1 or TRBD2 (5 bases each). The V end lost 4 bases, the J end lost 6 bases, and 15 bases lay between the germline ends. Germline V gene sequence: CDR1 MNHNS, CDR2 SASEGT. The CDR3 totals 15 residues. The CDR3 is CASSGRTFGAGELFF. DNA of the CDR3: TGTGCCAGCAGTGGACGGACATTCGGGGCCGGGGAGCTGTTTTTT.

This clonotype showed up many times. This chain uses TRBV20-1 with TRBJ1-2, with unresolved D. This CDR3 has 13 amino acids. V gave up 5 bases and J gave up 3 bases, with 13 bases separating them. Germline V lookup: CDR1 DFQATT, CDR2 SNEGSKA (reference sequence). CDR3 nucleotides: TGCAGTGCTCCTGAGGGTATCGACTATGGCTACACCTTC. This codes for CSAPEGIDYGYTF.

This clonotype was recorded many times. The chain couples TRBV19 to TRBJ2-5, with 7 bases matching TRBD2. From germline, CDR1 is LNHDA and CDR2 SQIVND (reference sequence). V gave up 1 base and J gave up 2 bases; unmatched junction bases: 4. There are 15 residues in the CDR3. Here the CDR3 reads CASSIGSAGQETQYF. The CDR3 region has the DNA TGTGCCAGTAGTATAGGCTCAGCGGGACAAGAGACCCAGTACTTC. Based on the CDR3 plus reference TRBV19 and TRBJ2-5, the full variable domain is DGGITQSPKYLFRKEGQNVTLSCEQNLNHDAMYWYRQDPGQGLRLIYYSQIVNDFQKGDIAEGYSVSREKKESFPLTVTSAQKNPTAFYLCASSIGSAGQETQYFGPGTRLLVL.

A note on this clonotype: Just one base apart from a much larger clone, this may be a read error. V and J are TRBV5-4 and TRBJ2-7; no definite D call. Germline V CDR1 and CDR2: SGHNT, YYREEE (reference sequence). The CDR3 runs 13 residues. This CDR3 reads CASSLWGTYEQHF. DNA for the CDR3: TGTGCCAGCAGCTTGTGGGGAACCTACGAGCAGCACTTC. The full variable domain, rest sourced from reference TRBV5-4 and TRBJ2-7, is ETGVTQSPTHLIKTRGQQVTLRCSSQSGHNTVSWYQQALGQGPQFIFQYYREEENGRGNFPPRFSGLQFPNYSSELNVNALELDDSALYLCASSLWGTYEQHFGPGTRLTVT.

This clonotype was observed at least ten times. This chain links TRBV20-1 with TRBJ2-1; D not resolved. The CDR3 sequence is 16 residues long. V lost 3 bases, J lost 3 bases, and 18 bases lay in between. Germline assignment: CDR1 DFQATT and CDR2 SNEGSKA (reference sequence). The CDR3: CSASGSAWSGYNEQFF. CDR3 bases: TGCAGTGCTAGCGGGTCGGCCTGGTCGGGCTACAATGAGCAGTTCTTC.

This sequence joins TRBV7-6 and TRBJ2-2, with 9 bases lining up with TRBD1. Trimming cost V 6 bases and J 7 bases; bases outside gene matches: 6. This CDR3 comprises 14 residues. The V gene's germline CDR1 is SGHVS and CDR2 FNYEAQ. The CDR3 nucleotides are TGTGCCAGCAGTAAGGGACAGGGCAGCGGGGAGCTGTTTTTT. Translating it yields CASSKGQGSGELFF.

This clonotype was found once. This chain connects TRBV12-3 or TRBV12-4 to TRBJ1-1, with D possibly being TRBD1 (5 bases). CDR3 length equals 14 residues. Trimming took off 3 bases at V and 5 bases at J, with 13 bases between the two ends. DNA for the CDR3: TGTGCCAGCAGTTTTAACCGGGGCGCGACTGAAGCTTTCTTT. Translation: CASSFNRGATEAFF.